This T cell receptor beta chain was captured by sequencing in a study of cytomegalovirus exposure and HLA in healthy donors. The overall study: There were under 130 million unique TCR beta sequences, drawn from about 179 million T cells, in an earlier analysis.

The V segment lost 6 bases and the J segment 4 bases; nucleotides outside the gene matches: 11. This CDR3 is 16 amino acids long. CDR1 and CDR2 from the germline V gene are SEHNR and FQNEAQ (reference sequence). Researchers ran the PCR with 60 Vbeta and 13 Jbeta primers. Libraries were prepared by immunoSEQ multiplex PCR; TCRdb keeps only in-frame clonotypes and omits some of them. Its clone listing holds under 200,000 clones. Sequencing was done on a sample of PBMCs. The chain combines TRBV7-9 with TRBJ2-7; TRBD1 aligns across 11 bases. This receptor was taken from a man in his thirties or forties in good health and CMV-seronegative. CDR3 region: CASRGPGQGASYEQYF. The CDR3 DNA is TGTGCCAGCAGAGGGCCCGGACAGGGGGCCTCATACGAGCAGTACTTC.